This T cell receptor (beta chain) is from a study of response to subunit inactivated influenza vaccine. Study observations and caveats: It was the authors' suggestion that each seasonal influenza vaccination recruits few new T cells.

This clonotype was seen only a few times. The target antigen is unknown. TCRdb passed the RT-PCR reads through MiXCR, listing each CDR3 protein once. The sample shows approximately 500,000 distinct CDR3 sequences, under 15% of them seen only once. The TCR sequence derives from a man aged 45 to 65 who received an inactivated influenza vaccine. The specimen comprised PBMCs from blood, sampled more than 35 days after vaccination.

CDR3 in amino acids: CASSPRMSGLPTYEQYF. The CDR3 region has the DNA TGTGCCAGCAGTCCCCGGATGAGCGGGCTCCCAACCTACGAGCAGTACTTC. V gene TRBV6-2 or TRBV6-3 combines with J gene TRBJ2-7; tentative D call: TRBD2 (6 bases). CDR1 is MNHEY, CDR2 SVGEGT, per germline. The CDR3 is 17 residues long. V was clipped by 5 bases and J by 2 bases, with 22 bases between them.